The present entry profiles one TCR beta chain with its context. The antigen remains unidentified. This CDR3 is also generated by other DNA sequences in the sample. The data stem from a study of beta chain features in type 1 diabetes. The CDR3 spans 13 residues. V was cut by 5 bases and J by 3 bases, with 8 bases left in between. The germline gives CDR1 SGHTA, CDR2 FQGNSA. Overall study findings and caveats: All four CD4+ subsets from Type 1 diabetes patients carried moderately but significantly shorter TCRB CDR3s. PCR, the amplification step, might favor shorter templates, equally in patients and controls.

Since all of the isolated RNA was reverse transcribed, expressed TCRB transcripts were what got sequenced. Assay used: immunoSEQ multiplex PCR; TCRdb lists only in-frame clones, some missing. The sample records around 690,000 clones, 9.5% to 15% being singletons. The authors sorted CD4+ naive, central memory, regulatory and stem cell-like memory cells via CD45RO/CCR7/CD25/CD127/CD95/CD27. Sequenced material: naive CD4+ T cells from blood. This receptor was identified in a man aged 30 to 39 with type 1 diabetes. The chain recombines TRBV7-2 with TRBJ1-5, with D perhaps TRBD1 (6 bases). The CDR3 nucleotides read TGTGCCAGCAGCGGGGGGCTCAATCAGCCCCAGCATTTT. Residues: CASSGGLNQPQHF.